This record covers a single T cell receptor beta chain. This clonotype occurred a few times. No cognate antigen has been identified for it. No per-base quality is available; no much larger clone lies one base away. TCR beta CDR3 regions were amplified from RNA transcripts. For the first round of RT-PCR on the TCR CDR3, the HTBI primer set was used together with the Qiagen OneStep RT-PCR kit. Libraries were constructed in a second round of multiplex PCR, after which size selection and purification were performed. Paired-end sequencing of the libraries was performed with 100 bp reads on an Illumina HiSeq2000. In the original analysis: SOAPnuke was used to process the raw data, throwing out any read that contained adapters or uncalled bases, had a mean Phred below 15, or lacked an exact constant-primer or identifier match. High-quality paired reads were merged with COPE v1.2.5, and unique nucleotide sequences were defined as clonotypes. MiTCR v1.1 was used to align the clonotypes against IMGT TRBV, TRBD and TRBJ reference segments. Only V-J combinations with frequency above 0.0001, covering about 99% of repertoires, were analysed. A TCS score was defined as the ratio of F50 (clonal expansion) to E x V (chaos), with BLOSUM62-based TCRdist applied between CDR3 peptides within each V-J. Welch's t-statistics and random forest reduced 500 to 550 V-J features to about 13, which were used in a naive Bayes classifier (R e1071). The public reads were reanalyzed by TCRdb: fastp trimming at Q25, MiXCR alignment, in-frame beta chains only. Each entry merges the rows of one CDR3 protein and shows their most common DNA and genes. TCRdb's processing, not the authors' own work, is the source of the V and J calls. The sample has about 360,000 distinct CDR3 sequences on record, roughly 13% of them singletons. The top ten hold around 21% of the sample.

The germline V gene gives CDR1 as SQVTM and CDR2 as ANQGSEA. The cysteine opens and the phenylalanine closes a CDR3 of 16 amino acids. Here the CDR3 DNA is all that survives: 48 bases in frame from base 1. A distance of 18 bases separates the germline ends of V and J, which lose 0 bases and 4 bases respectively. The data belong to a study of T cells in Graves' hyperthyroidism and ophthalmopathy (dated by TCRdb to between 2018 and 2020). For context, the study as a whole: Peripheral blood samples were taken at the time of initial diagnosis, prior to any treatment. A discovery cohort of around 98 patients, roughly 45 with Graves' ophthalmopathy and 55 to 60 with stable Graves' hyperthyroidism, was used to find distinguishing TCR V-J signatures. Prospective prediction of ophthalmopathy was tested in an independent validation cohort consisting of 18 to 20 hyperthyroidism patients and some 17 patients who later progressed to ophthalmopathy. For training and testing, the 100 or so patients in the discovery cohort were randomly divided in a 7:3 ratio. In addition, the study compared T-cell repertoires in thyroid tissue and in blood from roughly six Graves' hyperthyroidism patients. Following sampling, methimazole starting at 30 mg daily was given to hyperthyroidism patients, and high-dose intravenous methylprednisolone was given to ophthalmopathy patients. The paper describes TCR Vbeta CDR3 sequencing of around 130 peripheral blood samples, made up of some 40 ophthalmopathy patients, 70 to 75 hyperthyroidism patients and approximately 17 progressor patients. What the study reported, not specific to this receptor: No statistical method was used to set the sample size in advance, and investigators knew the group allocation. Most expanded thyroid clonotypes (frequency above 0.001) were also found in blood, which suggests that blood repertoires may mirror thyroid immune responses. A 13 V-J signature model separated ophthalmopathy from stable hyperthyroidism, with roughly 88% sensitivity and about 81% specificity in cross-validation and 80%/75% in testing. In validation, the model predicted progression to ophthalmopathy a median of about 6.5 months before onset, with roughly 68% sensitivity and 72.22% specificity.

Hyperthyroidism patients were newly diagnosed, with disease duration under 2 months, and aged 18 to 65 years. Patients with uncontrolled infections, other autoimmune diseases, pregnancy or lactation were excluded. Diagnoses were established on the basis of clinical symptoms, serum thyroxine and TRAb, thyroid ultrasound, and orbital computed tomography. For progressor patients, blood was drawn at the first diagnosis of hyperthyroidism, before any ophthalmopathy symptoms had appeared. Ficoll-Paque density gradient centrifugation was used to isolate PBMCs from under 11 ml of fresh peripheral blood. Progressor patients were first diagnosed with Graves' hyperthyroidism and then developed ophthalmopathy during follow-up. Total RNA was extracted using Trizol reagent, and RNA quality was assessed on an Agilent 2100 Bioanalyzer.

Here the chain combines TRBV29-1 and TRBJ2-5; matching of 6 bases hints at TRBD1 as the D gene. Sequenced sample: blood. This sequence was found in a man aged 25-45 years with Graves' hyperthyroidism that later progressed to Graves' ophthalmopathy. The CDR3 reads as follows: CSVEDRPGHSRETQYF. The nucleotide sequence reads as follows: TGCAGCGTTGAAGATCGTCCGGGACACTCGAGAGAGACCCAGTACTTC.